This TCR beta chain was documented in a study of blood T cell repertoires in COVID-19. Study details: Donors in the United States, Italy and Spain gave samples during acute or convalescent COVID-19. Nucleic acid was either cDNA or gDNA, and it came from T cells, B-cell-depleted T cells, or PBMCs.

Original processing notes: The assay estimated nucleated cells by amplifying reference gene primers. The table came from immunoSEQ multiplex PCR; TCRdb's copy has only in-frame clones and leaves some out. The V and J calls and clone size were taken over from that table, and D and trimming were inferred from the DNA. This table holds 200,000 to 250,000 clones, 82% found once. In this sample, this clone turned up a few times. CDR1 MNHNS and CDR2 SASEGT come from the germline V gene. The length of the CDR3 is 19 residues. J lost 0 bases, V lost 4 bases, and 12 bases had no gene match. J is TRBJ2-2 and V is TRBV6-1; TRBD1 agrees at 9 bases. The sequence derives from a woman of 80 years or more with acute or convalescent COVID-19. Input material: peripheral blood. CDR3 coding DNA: TGTGCCAGCAGTGTACACGTAAATTACAGGGGGCCGAACACCGGGGAGCTGTTTTTT. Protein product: CASSVHVNYRGPNTGELFF.